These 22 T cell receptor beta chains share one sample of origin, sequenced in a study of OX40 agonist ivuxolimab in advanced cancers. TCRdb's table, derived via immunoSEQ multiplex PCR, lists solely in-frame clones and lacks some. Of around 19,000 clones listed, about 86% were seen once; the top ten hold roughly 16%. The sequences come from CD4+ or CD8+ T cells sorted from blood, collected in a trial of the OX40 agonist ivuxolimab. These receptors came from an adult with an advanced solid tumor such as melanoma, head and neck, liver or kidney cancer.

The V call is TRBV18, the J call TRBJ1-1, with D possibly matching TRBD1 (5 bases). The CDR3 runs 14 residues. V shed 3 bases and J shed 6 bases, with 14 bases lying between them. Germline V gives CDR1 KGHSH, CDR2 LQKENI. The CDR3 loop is CASSPGGSSAEAFF. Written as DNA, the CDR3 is TGTGCCAGCTCACCGGGGGGAAGTAGCGCTGAAGCTTTCTTT.

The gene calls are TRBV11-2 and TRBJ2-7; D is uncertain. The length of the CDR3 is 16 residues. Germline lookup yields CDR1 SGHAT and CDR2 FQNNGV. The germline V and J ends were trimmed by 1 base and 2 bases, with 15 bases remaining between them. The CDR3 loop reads CASSLAMGIGAYEQYF. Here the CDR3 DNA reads TGTGCCAGCAGCTTAGCTATGGGAATTGGTGCCTACGAGCAGTACTTC.

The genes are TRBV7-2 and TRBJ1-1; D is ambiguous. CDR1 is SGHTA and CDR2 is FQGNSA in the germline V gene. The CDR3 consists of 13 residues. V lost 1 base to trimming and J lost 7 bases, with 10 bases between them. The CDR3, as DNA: TGTGCCAGCAGCTTAGAGGCAGAAGTTGAAGCTTTCTTT. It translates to CASSLEAEVEAFF.

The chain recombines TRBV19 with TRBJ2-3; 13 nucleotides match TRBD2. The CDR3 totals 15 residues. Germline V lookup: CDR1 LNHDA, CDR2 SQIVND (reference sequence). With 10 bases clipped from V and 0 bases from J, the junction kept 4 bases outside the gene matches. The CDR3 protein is CATAGLAGSTDTQYF. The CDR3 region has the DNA TGTGCCACCGCGGGACTAGCGGGGAGCACAGATACGCAGTATTTT.

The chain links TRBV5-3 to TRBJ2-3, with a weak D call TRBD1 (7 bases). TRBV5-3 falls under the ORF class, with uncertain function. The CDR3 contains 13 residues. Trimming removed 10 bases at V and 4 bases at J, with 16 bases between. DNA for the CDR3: TGTGCCGCGTCAGGGGGGAGCTCAGATACGCAGTATTTT. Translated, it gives CAASGGSSDTQYF.

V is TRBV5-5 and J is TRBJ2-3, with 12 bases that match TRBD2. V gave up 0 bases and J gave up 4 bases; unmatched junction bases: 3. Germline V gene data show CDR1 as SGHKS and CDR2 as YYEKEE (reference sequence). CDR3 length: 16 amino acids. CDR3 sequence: CASSLEASGGADTQYF. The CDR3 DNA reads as TGTGCCAGCAGCTTGGAGGCTAGCGGGGGGGCAGATACGCAGTATTTT.

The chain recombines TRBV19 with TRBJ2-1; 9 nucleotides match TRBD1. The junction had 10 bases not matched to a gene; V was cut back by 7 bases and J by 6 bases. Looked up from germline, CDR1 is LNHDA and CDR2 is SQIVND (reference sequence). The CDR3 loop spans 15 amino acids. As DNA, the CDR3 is TGTGCCAGTAATAAACAGGGGGCAGGCGGCAATGAGCAGTTCTTC. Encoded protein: CASNKQGAGGNEQFF.

The CDR3 DNA follows: TGTGCCAGCAGCCAGCGATCAAGCGGGGGGGACCGGACCGGGGAGCTGTTTTTT. Its protein is CASSQRSSGGDRTGELFF. The rearrangement joins TRBV4-2 to TRBJ2-2; TRBD2 matches at 10 bases. In germline, CDR1 is LGHNA, CDR2 YNFKEQ. This CDR3 spans 18 amino acids. V shed 3 bases, J shed 5 bases, and the junction held 12 bases outside the gene matches.

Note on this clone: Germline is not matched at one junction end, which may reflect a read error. The CDR3, as DNA: TGTGCCGCCAGCAGAGGGGGCGTTAACACTGAAGCTTTCTTT. Translated: CAASRGGVNTEAFF. This chain joins TRBV15 and TRBJ1-1; 7 bases agree with TRBD1. CDR1 is LNHNV, CDR2 YYDKDF, per germline (reference sequence). The CDR3 runs 14 residues.

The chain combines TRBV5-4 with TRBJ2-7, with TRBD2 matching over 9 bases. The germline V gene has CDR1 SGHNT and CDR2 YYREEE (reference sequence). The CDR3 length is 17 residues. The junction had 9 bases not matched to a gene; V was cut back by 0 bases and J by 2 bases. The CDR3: CASSLDLAGDFAYEQYF. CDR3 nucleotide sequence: TGTGCCAGCAGCTTGGATTTAGCGGGAGATTTCGCCTACGAGCAGTACTTC. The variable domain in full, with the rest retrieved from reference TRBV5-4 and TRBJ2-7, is ETGVTQSPTHLIKTRGQQVTLRCSSQSGHNTVSWYQQALGQGPQFIFQYYREEENGRGNFPPRFSGLQFPNYSSELNVNALELDDSALYLCASSLDLAGDFAYEQYFGPGTRLTVT.

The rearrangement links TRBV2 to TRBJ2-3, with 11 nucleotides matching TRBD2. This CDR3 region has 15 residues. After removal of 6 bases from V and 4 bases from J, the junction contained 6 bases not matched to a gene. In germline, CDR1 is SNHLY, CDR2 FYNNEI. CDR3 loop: CASSLLAGGADTQYF. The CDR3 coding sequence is TGTGCCAGCAGCCTCTTAGCGGGGGGGGCAGATACGCAGTATTTT.

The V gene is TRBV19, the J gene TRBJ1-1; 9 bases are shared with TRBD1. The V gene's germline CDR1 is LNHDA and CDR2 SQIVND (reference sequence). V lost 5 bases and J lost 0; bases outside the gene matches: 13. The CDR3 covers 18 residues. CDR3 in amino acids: CASSRKPGQGQMNTEAFF. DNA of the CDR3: TGTGCCAGTAGTCGGAAACCGGGACAGGGTCAGATGAACACTGAAGCTTTCTTT.

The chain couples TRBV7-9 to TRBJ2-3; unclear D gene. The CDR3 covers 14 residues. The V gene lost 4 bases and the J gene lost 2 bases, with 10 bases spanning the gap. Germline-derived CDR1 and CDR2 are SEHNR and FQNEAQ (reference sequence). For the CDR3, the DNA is TGTGCCAGCAGCTGGAGTGGATCCACAGATACGCAGTATTTT. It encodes CASSWSGSTDTQYF.

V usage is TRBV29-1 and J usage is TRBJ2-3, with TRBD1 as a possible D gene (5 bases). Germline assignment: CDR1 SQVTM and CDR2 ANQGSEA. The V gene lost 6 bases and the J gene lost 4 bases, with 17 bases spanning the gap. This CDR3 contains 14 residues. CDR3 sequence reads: CSVGLGRWADTQYF. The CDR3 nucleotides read TGCAGCGTCGGCTTGGGGCGCTGGGCAGATACGCAGTATTTT.

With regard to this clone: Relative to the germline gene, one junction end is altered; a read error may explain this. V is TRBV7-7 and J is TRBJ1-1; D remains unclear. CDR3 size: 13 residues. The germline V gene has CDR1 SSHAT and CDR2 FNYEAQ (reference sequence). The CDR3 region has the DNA TGTGCTAGCAGCTTAGCGGGGAACACTGAAGCTTTCTTT. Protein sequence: CASSLAGNTEAFF.

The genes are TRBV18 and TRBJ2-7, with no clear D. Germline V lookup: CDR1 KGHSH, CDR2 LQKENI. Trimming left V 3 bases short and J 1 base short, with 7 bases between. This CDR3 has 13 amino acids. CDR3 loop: CASSPRRSYEQYF. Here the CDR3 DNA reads TGTGCCAGCTCACCCCGCCGGTCCTACGAGCAGTACTTC.

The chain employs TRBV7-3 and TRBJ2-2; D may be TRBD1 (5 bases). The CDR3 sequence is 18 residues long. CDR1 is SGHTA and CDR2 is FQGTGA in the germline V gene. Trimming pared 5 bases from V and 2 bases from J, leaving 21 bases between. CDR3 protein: CASSPESLGALNTGELFF. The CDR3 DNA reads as TGTGCCAGCAGCCCTGAGAGCCTAGGGGCTCTTAACACCGGGGAGCTGTTTTTT.

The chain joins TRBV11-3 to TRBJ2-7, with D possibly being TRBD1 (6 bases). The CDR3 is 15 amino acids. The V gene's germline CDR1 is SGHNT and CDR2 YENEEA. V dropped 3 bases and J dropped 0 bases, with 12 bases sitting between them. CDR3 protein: CASSFRTVSSYEQYF. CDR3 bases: TGTGCCAGCAGCTTTCGGACAGTTAGCTCCTACGAGCAGTACTTC. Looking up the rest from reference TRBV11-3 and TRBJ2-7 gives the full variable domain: EAGVVQSPRYKIIEKKQPVAFWCNPISGHNTLYWYLQNLGQGPELLIRYENEEAVDDSQLPKDRFSAERLKGVDSTLKIQPAELGDSAVYLCASSFRTVSSYEQYFGPGTRLTVT.

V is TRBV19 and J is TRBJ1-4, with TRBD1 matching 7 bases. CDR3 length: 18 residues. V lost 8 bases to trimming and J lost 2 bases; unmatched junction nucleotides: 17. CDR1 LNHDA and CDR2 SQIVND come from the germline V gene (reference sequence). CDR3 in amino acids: CASAKTGTLIGTNEKLFF. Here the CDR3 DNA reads TGTGCCAGTGCTAAGACAGGGACCTTAATCGGGACTAATGAAAAACTGTTTTTT.

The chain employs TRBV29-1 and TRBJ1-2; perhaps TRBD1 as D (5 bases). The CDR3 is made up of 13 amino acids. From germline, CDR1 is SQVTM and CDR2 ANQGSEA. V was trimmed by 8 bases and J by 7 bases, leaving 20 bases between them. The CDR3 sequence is CSIRQRGIGGYTF. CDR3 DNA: TGCAGCATTCGACAGAGGGGCATTGGTGGCTACACCTTC.

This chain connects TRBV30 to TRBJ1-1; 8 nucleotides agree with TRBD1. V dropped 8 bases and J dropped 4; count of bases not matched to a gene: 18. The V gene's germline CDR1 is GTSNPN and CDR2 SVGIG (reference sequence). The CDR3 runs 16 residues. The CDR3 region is CAGTQGAVNWGTEAFF. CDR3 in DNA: TGTGCCGGAACCCAGGGGGCGGTTAACTGGGGCACTGAAGCTTTCTTT.

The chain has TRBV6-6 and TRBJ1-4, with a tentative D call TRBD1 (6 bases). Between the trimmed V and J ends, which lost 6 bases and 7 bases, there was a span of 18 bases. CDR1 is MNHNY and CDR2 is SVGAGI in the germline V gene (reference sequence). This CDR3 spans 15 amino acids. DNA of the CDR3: TGTGCCAGCAGCCAGTACAGGGTGCGGCGTGAAAAACTGTTTTTT. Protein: CASSQYRVRREKLFF.